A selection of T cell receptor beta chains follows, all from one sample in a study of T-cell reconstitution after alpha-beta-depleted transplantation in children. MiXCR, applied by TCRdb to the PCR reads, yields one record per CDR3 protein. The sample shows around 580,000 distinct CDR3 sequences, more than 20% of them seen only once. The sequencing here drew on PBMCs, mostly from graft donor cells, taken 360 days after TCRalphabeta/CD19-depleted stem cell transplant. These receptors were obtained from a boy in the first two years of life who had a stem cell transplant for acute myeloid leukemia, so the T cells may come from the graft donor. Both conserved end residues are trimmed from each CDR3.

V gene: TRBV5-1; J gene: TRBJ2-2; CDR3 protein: ASTLQLNTGELF
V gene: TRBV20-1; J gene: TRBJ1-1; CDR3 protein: SARERGRTEAF
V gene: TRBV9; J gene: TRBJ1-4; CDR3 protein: ASSVGLLDRVSEKLF
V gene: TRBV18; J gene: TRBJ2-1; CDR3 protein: ASSGLAGGTHNEQF
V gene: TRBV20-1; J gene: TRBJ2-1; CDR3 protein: SARDQRQLDNEQF
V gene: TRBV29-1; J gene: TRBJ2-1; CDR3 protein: SVDRLERGSYNEQF
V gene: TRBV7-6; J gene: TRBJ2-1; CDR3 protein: ASSSAGGRRNEQF
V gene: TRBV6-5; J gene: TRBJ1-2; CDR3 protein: ASSYGAASSRSYT
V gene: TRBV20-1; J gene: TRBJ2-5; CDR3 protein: SARVADRGQTQY
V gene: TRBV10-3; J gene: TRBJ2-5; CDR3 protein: AISAGETQY
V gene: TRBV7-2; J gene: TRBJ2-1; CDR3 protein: ASSWNPGNEQF
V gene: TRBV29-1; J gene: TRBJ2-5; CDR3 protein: SVEGWNSGETQY
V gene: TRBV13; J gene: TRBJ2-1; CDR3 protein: ASSPRGAHNEQF
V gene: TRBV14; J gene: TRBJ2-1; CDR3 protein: ASSQEIGLGQF
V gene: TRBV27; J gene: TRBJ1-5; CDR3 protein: ASGFQQPQH
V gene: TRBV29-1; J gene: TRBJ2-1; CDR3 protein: SVVSGLHSYNEQF
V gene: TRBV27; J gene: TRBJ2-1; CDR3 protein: ASSLFSVGGRSYNEQF
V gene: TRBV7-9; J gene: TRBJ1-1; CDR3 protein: ASSLAAGQVTEAF